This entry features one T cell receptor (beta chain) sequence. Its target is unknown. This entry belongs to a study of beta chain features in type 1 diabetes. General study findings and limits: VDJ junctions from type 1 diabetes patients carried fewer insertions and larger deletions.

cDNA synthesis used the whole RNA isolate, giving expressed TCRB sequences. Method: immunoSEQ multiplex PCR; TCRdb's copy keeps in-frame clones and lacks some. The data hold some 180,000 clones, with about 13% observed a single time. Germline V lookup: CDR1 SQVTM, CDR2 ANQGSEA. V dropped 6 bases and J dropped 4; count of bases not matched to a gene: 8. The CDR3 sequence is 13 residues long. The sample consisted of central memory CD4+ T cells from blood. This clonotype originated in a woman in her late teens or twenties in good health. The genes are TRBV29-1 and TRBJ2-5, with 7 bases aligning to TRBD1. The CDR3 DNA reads TGCAGCGTCGCCCCAAACAGGGGAGAGACCCAGTACTTC. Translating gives CSVAPNRGETQYF. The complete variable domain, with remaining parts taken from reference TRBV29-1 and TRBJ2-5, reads SAVISQKPSRDICQRGTSLTIQCQVDSQVTMMFWYRQQPGQSLTLIATANQGSEATYESGFVIDKFPISRPNLTFSTLTVSNMSPEDSSIYLCSVAPNRGETQYFGPGTRLLVL.